The 5 T cell receptor beta chains listed next were all sequenced from one sample in a study of cytomegalovirus exposure and HLA in healthy donors. The PCR contained 60 Vbeta and 13 Jbeta primers. The assay was immunoSEQ multiplex PCR, and TCRdb's table has in-frame clones only and misses some. The profile shows 30,000 to 50,000 clones, 60% to 70% of them singletons. Sequencing was done on a sample of PBMCs. The receptor set was obtained from a middle-aged man in good health and CMV-seronegative.

This sequence joins TRBV29-1 and TRBJ2-3; D ambiguous. Trimming stripped 1 base from V and 6 bases from J, with 11 bases between. The CDR3 has 13 residues. Germline CDR1 is SQVTM and CDR2 is ANQGSEA. CDR3 nucleotides: TGCAGCGTTGAAGGCAACTTCTTGGATACGCAGTATTTT. Translated: CSVEGNFLDTQYF.

In this sample, this clone turned up a few times. The rearrangement links TRBV6-5 to TRBJ1-4; the D is unclear. Germline lookup yields CDR1 MNHEY and CDR2 SVGAGI. The CDR3 contains 14 residues. Trimming removed 6 bases at V and 8 bases at J, with 16 bases between. Written as DNA, the CDR3 is TGTGCCAGCAGATCACCGGGAGGCGCCGAAAAACTGTTTTTT. Amino acid sequence: CASRSPGGAEKLFF.

This chain uses TRBV7-9 with TRBJ2-7, with a possible D match to TRBD1 (6 bases). Germline V gene data show CDR1 as SEHNR and CDR2 as FQNEAQ (reference sequence). Trimming stripped 1 base from V and 6 bases from J, with 13 bases between. The CDR3 length is 14 residues. CDR3 nucleotide sequence: TGTGCCAGCAGCTTAGAGGACCCCAGGGGCGAGCAGTACTTC. Translating it yields CASSLEDPRGEQYF.

The gene calls are TRBV2 and TRBJ2-7, with D maybe TRBD2 (6 bases). V gave up 7 bases and J gave up 0 bases, with 10 bases separating them. Germline V gives CDR1 SNHLY, CDR2 FYNNEI. CDR3 length: 13 residues. The CDR3 loop is CASNLAFSYEQYF. As DNA, the CDR3 is TGTGCCAGCAATCTAGCGTTCTCCTACGAGCAGTACTTC.

V gene TRBV2 combines with J gene TRBJ1-6; D is unresolved. Trimming left V 1 base short and J 7 bases short, with 5 bases between. The CDR3 spans 13 residues. Germline V gene lookup returns CDR1 SNHLY and CDR2 FYNNEI. The CDR3 DNA is TGTGCCAGCAGTGAAGTGGCAAATTCACCCCTCCACTTT. It specifies CASSEVANSPLHF.